What follows are 31 T cell receptor beta chains derived from one specimen sequenced in a study of early T cells in non-severe SARS-CoV-2 infection. TCRdb fed the 5' RACE reads into MiXCR, producing one record per CDR3 protein. The sample has under 95,000 distinct CDR3 sequences, under 15% seen once. Input material: whole blood. The receptor source for this set is an adult who was a healthcare worker with PCR-confirmed SARS-CoV-2 infection or an uninfected control (not recorded which).

This clonotype was found once. At one end the junction does not follow the germline gene, possibly because of a read error. CDR3 coding DNA: TGCAGTATGACTAGGGACCCCGCTGCTGAGCCGTTCTTC. It translates to CSMTRDPAAEPFF. The chain carries TRBV20-1 and TRBJ2-1, with D perhaps matching TRBD2 (6 bases). Germline CDR1 reads DFQATT; CDR2 reads SNEGSKA (reference sequence). This CDR3 has 13 amino acids.

V and J are TRBV6-5 and TRBJ2-5; D call uncertain. The CDR3 contains 12 residues. Germline assignment: CDR1 MNHEY and CDR2 SVGAGI. Trimming shortened V by 7 bases and J by 3 bases, and 9 bases separated the two germline ends. The CDR3 reads CASKVGEETQYF. As DNA, the CDR3 is TGTGCCAGCAAGGTGGGCGAAGAGACCCAGTACTTC.

This clonotype was counted only a few times. The V and J genes are TRBV19 and TRBJ1-1, with 8 bases aligning to TRBD1. Germline-derived CDR1 and CDR2 are LNHDA and SQIVND (reference sequence). This CDR3 has 15 amino acids. Losses at the gene ends were 6 bases for V and 0 bases for J; bases not matched to a gene: 6. The DNA for the CDR3 is TGTGCCAGTAGACAGGGGGAGGGGATGAACACTGAAGCTTTCTTT. Protein product: CASRQGEGMNTEAFF.

The chain carries TRBV20-1 and TRBJ2-1; 8 bases match TRBD2. The CDR3 is 17 amino acids. In germline, CDR1 is DFQATT, CDR2 SNEGSKA (reference sequence). Germline trimming cut 0 bases from V and 6 bases from J; bases unmatched to any gene: 13. The CDR3 DNA sequence: TGCAGTGCTAGAGATCAGGAAGGGCTAGCGGGTTCCAATGAGCAGTTCTTC. Its translation is CSARDQEGLAGSNEQFF.

This clonotype was recorded a few times. The chain combines TRBV20-1 with TRBJ1-5; D gene unclear. Germline CDR1 reads DFQATT; CDR2 reads SNEGSKA (reference sequence). Deletions cut 2 bases from V and 0 bases from J, with 5 bases between. The CDR3 length is 13 residues. As DNA, the CDR3 is TGCAGTGCTAGATCAAGTAGCAATCAGCCCCAGCATTTT. Protein: CSARSSSNQPQHF.

This clonotype came up a few times. The V and J genes are TRBV9 and TRBJ2-5, with 7 bases fitting TRBD2. Per the germline V gene, CDR1 is SGDLS and CDR2 is YYNGEE. Germline trimming cut 4 bases from V and 4 bases from J; bases unmatched to any gene: 4. The CDR3 is 13 residues long. Here the CDR3 reads CASSPPGGETQYF. As DNA, the CDR3 is TGTGCCAGCAGCCCACCGGGGGGAGAGACCCAGTACTTC.

For the CDR3, the DNA is TGTGCCAGCAGCTCACGAGGATACTACCAAGAGACCCAGTACTTC. Residues: CASSSRGYYQETQYF. V and J are TRBV11-2 and TRBJ2-5; D is undetermined. V was shortened by 4 bases and J by 0 bases, with 12 bases between the two germline ends. This CDR3 is 15 amino acids long. The germline gives CDR1 SGHAT, CDR2 FQNNGV.

There are many counts of this clonotype. This rearrangement joins TRBV6-6 to TRBJ2-7; no clear D gene. CDR1 and CDR2 from the germline V gene are MNHNY and SVGAGI (reference sequence). The V gene lost 8 bases and the J gene lost 6 bases, with 14 bases spanning the gap. The CDR3 contains 12 residues. CDR3 amino acids: CASSTTAVEQYF. In DNA form, the CDR3 reads TGTGCCAGCTCTACCACAGCCGTCGAGCAGTACTTC.

The chain couples TRBV9 to TRBJ2-3, with 13 bases identical to TRBD2. The CDR3 totals 16 residues. The germline CDR1 and CDR2 sequences are SGDLS and YYNGEE. Germline trimming cut 4 bases from V and 6 bases from J; bases unmatched to any gene: 8. CDR3 nucleotides: TGTGCCAGCAGCAGTACTAGCGGGAGGGGTGCGGATACGCAGTATTTT. The encoded protein is CASSSTSGRGADTQYF.

V gene TRBV25-1 combines with J gene TRBJ1-2; 7 nucleotides match TRBD1. The V segment lost 3 bases and the J segment 8 bases; nucleotides outside the gene matches: 6. The CDR3 contains 13 residues. CDR1 and CDR2 (germline): MGHDK, SYGVNS. CDR3 DNA sequence: TGTGCCAGCAGTGAGAACAGGGGATACGGCTACACCTTC. Translating gives CASSENRGYGYTF.

The chain carries TRBV19 and TRBJ2-6; weak D call: TRBD1 (6 bases). The germline V and J ends were trimmed by 6 bases and 2 bases, with 17 bases remaining between them. CDR3 size: 17 residues. Germline V gives CDR1 LNHDA, CDR2 SQIVND (reference sequence). Here the CDR3 DNA reads TGTGCCAGTAGCCCTTTGACAGGAATGACTGGGGCCAACGTCCTGACTTTC. It yields the protein CASSPLTGMTGANVLTF. Full variable domain (outside the CDR3, taken from reference TRBV19 and TRBJ2-6): DGGITQSPKYLFRKEGQNVTLSCEQNLNHDAMYWYRQDPGQGLRLIYYSQIVNDFQKGDIAEGYSVSREKKESFPLTVTSAQKNPTAFYLCASSPLTGMTGANVLTFGAGSRLTVL.

This clonotype has more than one count but fewer than ten. This sequence joins TRBV4-1 and TRBJ2-7, with a tentative D call TRBD1 (6 bases). The CDR3 loop spans 15 amino acids. Germline V CDR1 and CDR2: MGHRA, YSYEKL. V was clipped by 3 bases and J by 3 bases, with 15 bases between them. CDR3 sequence: CASSQGRDTGYEQYF. The CDR3 DNA reads TGCGCCAGCAGCCAGGGTCGGGACACTGGCTACGAGCAGTACTTC.

The chain combines TRBV6-2 or TRBV6-3 with TRBJ2-7, with 12 bases lining up with TRBD2. Germline V gene lookup returns CDR1 MNHEY and CDR2 SVGEGT. This CDR3 spans 15 amino acids. Trimming at V came to 5 bases and at J to 7 bases, leaving 9 bases not matched to a gene. In DNA form, the CDR3 reads TGTGCCAGCAGTCCGACTAGCGGGAGAATTTGGGAGCAGTACTTC. Translated, it gives CASSPTSGRIWEQYF.

This clonotype showed up just a few times. The J gene is TRBJ1-3, the V gene TRBV12-3 or TRBV12-4; D is uncertain. CDR3 size: 14 residues. V was clipped by 2 bases and J by 1 base, with 6 bases between them. The CDR3 DNA follows: TGTGCCAGCAGTTTAAGCAGTTCTGGAAACACCATATATTTT. This encodes CASSLSSSGNTIYF.

The chain carries TRBV20-1 and TRBJ2-5, with D possibly matching TRBD2 (6 bases). The CDR3 has 12 amino acids. With 6 bases removed from V and 1 base from J, the gap between germline ends came to 9 bases. Per the germline V gene, CDR1 is DFQATT and CDR2 is SNEGSKA (reference sequence). Written as DNA, the CDR3 is TGCAGTGCCAGACTAGGCCAAGAGACCCAGTACTTC. Protein product: CSARLGQETQYF.

The chain couples TRBV20-1 to TRBJ2-7; the match to TRBD2 covers 8 bases. Germline V gene lookup returns CDR1 DFQATT and CDR2 SNEGSKA (reference sequence). The CDR3 loop spans 17 amino acids. After removal of 6 bases from V and 7 bases from J, the junction contained 23 bases not matched to a gene. CDR3 nucleotides: TGCAGTGCCGTCGGGCAAGCGGGAGCGTTCCACTCGCGGGAGCAGTACTTC. Its translation is CSAVGQAGAFHSREQYF.

There are a few counts of this clonotype. This chain links TRBV27 with TRBJ2-7; 9 bases are shared with TRBD1. CDR1 and CDR2 (germline): MNHEY, SMNVEV (reference sequence). The CDR3 covers 15 residues. The junction had 11 bases not matched to a gene; V was cut back by 4 bases and J by 7 bases. CDR3 amino acids: CASSSPGTGRREQYF. For the CDR3, the DNA is TGTGCCAGCAGTTCCCCCGGGACAGGGCGTAGGGAGCAGTACTTC.

This clonotype was found a few times. The chain carries TRBV7-9 and TRBJ1-2; D is undetermined. The CDR3 totals 13 residues. Trimming removed 4 bases from V and 4 bases from J, with 10 bases in between. Per the germline V gene, CDR1 is SEHNR and CDR2 is FQNEAQ (reference sequence). This CDR3 reads CASSSYRAYGYTF. Here the CDR3 DNA reads TGTGCCAGCAGCTCTTACCGCGCCTATGGCTACACCTTC.

The chain has TRBV20-1 and TRBJ2-4; TRBD1 agrees at 9 bases. CDR1 is DFQATT, CDR2 SNEGSKA, per germline (reference sequence). The length of the CDR3 is 16 residues. Trimming took 2 bases from V and 6 from J; bases not matched to a gene: 11. CDR3 nucleotide sequence: TGCAGTGCTAGAAAAGGGCGGACAGGGGTTTTAAACATTCAGTACTTC. Translation gives CSARKGRTGVLNIQYF.

This clonotype was observed a handful of times. The V gene is TRBV6-5, the J gene TRBJ1-2; D is possibly TRBD1 (6 bases). This CDR3 contains 16 residues. Trimming left V 7 bases short and J 0 bases short, with 18 bases between. Germline V CDR1 and CDR2: MNHEY, SVGAGI. CDR3 region: CASNLEQGTSNYGYTF. CDR3 coding DNA: TGTGCCAGCAACCTTGAACAGGGAACCTCTAACTATGGCTACACCTTC.

For this clonotype: One end of the junction does not line up with germline, which may come from a read error. This chain links TRBV7-2 with TRBJ1-3, with D perhaps matching TRBD1 (5 bases). The CDR3 has 13 residues. Germline lookup yields CDR1 SGHTA and CDR2 FQGNSA. The CDR3 DNA reads TGTGCCAGCAGCTTAGCGGGGCGGCCAAACCTCCGTTTT. It translates to CASSLAGRPNLRF.

The gene calls are TRBV14 and TRBJ2-5; the D gene is possibly TRBD2 (6 bases). Per germline, CDR1 SGHDN and CDR2 FVKESK. Trimming removed 6 bases at V and 5 bases at J, with 10 bases between. This CDR3 spans 12 amino acids. The CDR3 reads CASRGLSETQYF. The CDR3, as DNA: TGTGCCAGCAGAGGACTATCGGAGACCCAGTACTTC. The variable domain in full, completed from reference TRBV14 and TRBJ2-5, reads EAGVTQFPSHSVIEKGQTVTLRCDPISGHDNLYWYRRVMGKEIKFLLHFVKESKQDESGMPNNRFLAERTGGTYSTLKVQPAELEDSGVYFCASRGLSETQYFGPGTRLLVL.

The chain carries TRBV5-6 and TRBJ1-2; unclear D gene. Germline CDR1 and CDR2: SGHDT and YYEEEE. Trimming stripped 0 bases from V and 3 bases from J, with 3 bases between. The CDR3 covers 12 residues. CDR3 amino acids: CASSLGDYGYTF. CDR3 sequence (DNA): TGTGCCAGCAGCTTGGGGGACTATGGCTACACCTTC.

The rearrangement joins TRBV3-1 to TRBJ1-1, with D possibly being TRBD1 (6 bases). The CDR3 is 13 residues long. V lost 4 bases, J lost 4 bases, and 10 bases lay in between. CDR1 is LGHDT and CDR2 is YNNKEL in the germline V gene (reference sequence). Here the CDR3 DNA reads TGTGCCAGCAGCCCCGGGACACCCACTGAAGCTTTCTTT. It yields the protein CASSPGTPTEAFF.

This clonotype was recorded at least ten times. The chain is built from TRBV3-1 and TRBJ1-5; 7 positions match TRBD1. The CDR3 sequence is 14 residues long. The junction had 5 bases not matched to a gene; V was cut back by 4 bases and J by 5 bases. Germline assignment: CDR1 LGHDT and CDR2 YNNKEL (reference sequence). The chain's CDR3 is CASSPGQSDQPQHF. The CDR3 DNA follows: TGTGCCAGCAGCCCGGGACAGTCGGATCAGCCCCAGCATTTT.

This clonotype appeared a few times. V gene TRBV5-5 combines with J gene TRBJ1-1, with D possibly being TRBD1 (5 bases). The germline V gene has CDR1 SGHKS and CDR2 YYEKEE (reference sequence). V dropped 4 bases and J dropped 3 bases, with 10 bases sitting between them. The CDR3 has 13 amino acids. CDR3 residues: CASSPWGYTEAFF. In DNA form, the CDR3 reads TGTGCCAGCAGCCCCTGGGGGTACACTGAAGCTTTCTTT.

The chain combines TRBV7-6 with TRBJ2-1, with 12 bases aligning to TRBD1. The V gene's germline CDR1 is SGHVS and CDR2 FNYEAQ. This CDR3 is 16 amino acids long. V shed 5 bases, J shed 7 bases, and the junction held 9 bases outside the gene matches. The CDR3 nucleotides are TGTGCCAGCAGCCCAGCCCCGGGACAGGGGGCGAATGAGCAGTTCTTC. Amino acid sequence: CASSPAPGQGANEQFF.

This clonotype was found a few times. V gene TRBV19 combines with J gene TRBJ2-1; tentative D call: TRBD2 (6 bases). Germline V lookup: CDR1 LNHDA, CDR2 SQIVND (reference sequence). The V and J ends lost 4 bases and 8 bases respectively, with 18 bases between them. There are 15 residues in the CDR3. The DNA of the CDR3 is TGTGCCAGTAGTACAGGTGAAGCGGGTGTCCATGAGCAGTTCTTC. It yields the protein CASSTGEAGVHEQFF.

This clonotype was counted a few times. This sequence joins TRBV7-7 and TRBJ2-5, with 12 nucleotides matching TRBD2. This CDR3 region has 15 residues. J was trimmed by 2 bases and V by 5 bases; bases with no gene match: 3. Germline V gives CDR1 SSHAT, CDR2 FNYEAQ (reference sequence). CDR3 DNA sequence: TGTGCCAGCAGCAGGACTAGCGGGACTCAAGAGACCCAGTACTTC. Protein sequence: CASSRTSGTQETQYF.

The chain joins TRBV20-1 to TRBJ1-2; 9 bases line up with TRBD1. The germline gives CDR1 DFQATT, CDR2 SNEGSKA (reference sequence). This CDR3 region has 16 residues. V lost 5 bases to trimming and J lost 4 bases; unmatched junction nucleotides: 14. CDR3 protein: CSAQKGQGLLGYGYTF. The CDR3 DNA follows: TGCAGTGCTCAAAAGGGACAGGGATTGTTAGGCTATGGCTACACCTTC.

This clonotype was observed a handful of times. The chain joins TRBV19 to TRBJ1-5, with D perhaps matching TRBD1 (6 bases). CDR1 is LNHDA, CDR2 SQIVND, per germline (reference sequence). This CDR3 contains 17 residues. V gave up 5 bases and J gave up 2 bases, with 19 bases separating them. The chain's CDR3 is CASSPPDQGTGNQPQHF. CDR3 nucleotide sequence: TGTGCCAGTAGTCCTCCTGACCAGGGGACGGGCAATCAGCCCCAGCATTTT.